This T cell receptor (beta chain) stems from a study of T-cell memory formation after mild COVID-19. The overall study: Clustering of TCRs was largely donor specific. Study observations and caveats: Chiefly within CM and EM were the contracting CD4+ clones; CD8+ ones were within EMRA.

One entry per CDR3 protein results from TCRdb running MiXCR on the 5' RACE reads. The sample consists of 300,000 or so distinct CDR3 sequences, around 16% of them appearing once. Trimming removed 6 bases from V and 4 bases from J, with 7 bases in between. The CDR3 contains 12 residues. Looked up from germline, CDR1 is SGHNT and CDR2 is YYREEE (reference sequence). This clonotype was found a few times. Its specificity is unknown. The V call is TRBV5-4, the J call TRBJ2-2; TRBD1 is a possible D gene (6 bases). The sequence was collected from a man between 18 and 29 years old who had mild COVID-19 (a few samples of this study predate the infection). Cell type and time point are not known. Source material: PBMCs or a T cell subset sorted from them (not recorded which). CDR3 coding DNA: TGTGCCAGCAAACAGGGCACCGGGGAGCTGTTTTTT. Encoded protein: CASKQGTGELFF.